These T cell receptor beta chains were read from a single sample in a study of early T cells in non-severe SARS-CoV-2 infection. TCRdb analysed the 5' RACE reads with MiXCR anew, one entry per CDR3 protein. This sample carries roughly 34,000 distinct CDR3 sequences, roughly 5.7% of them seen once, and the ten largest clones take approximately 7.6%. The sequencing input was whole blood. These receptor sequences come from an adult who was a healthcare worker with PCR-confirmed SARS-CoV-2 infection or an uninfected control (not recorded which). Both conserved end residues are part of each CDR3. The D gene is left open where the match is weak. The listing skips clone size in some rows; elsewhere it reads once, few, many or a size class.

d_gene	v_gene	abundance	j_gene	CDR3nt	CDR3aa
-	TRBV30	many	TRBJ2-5	TGTGCCTGGAAAGGGTGGGCAGGGGAGACCCAGTACTTC	CAWKGWAGETQYF
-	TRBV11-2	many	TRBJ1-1	TGTGCCAGCAGCTTTGGGTACGGGAACACTGAAGCTTTCTTT	CASSFGYGNTEAFF
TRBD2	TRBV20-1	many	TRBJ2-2	TGCAGTTCAAAGGGACTAGCGGGGGTCAACACCGGGGAGCTGTTTTTT	CSSKGLAGVNTGELFF
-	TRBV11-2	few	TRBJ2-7	TGTGCCAGCAGCTTAGTTTCTGGGAGCACCTACGAGCAGTACTTC	CASSLVSGSTYEQYF
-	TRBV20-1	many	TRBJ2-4	TGCAGTGCTGCGACAGGTTTAGCCAAAAACATTCAGTACTTC	CSAATGLAKNIQYF
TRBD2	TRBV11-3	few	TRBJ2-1	TGTGCCAGCAGCCCAGCGGGGGGGCCGATTTATGAGCAGTTCTTC	CASSPAGGPIYEQFF
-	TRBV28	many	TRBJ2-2	TGTGCCAGCAGTTTGACCGGGACACCAAACACCGGGGAGCTGTTTTTT	CASSLTGTPNTGELFF
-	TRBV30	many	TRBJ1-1	TGTGCCTGGATAGGACGACGTAACACTGAAGCTTTCTTT	CAWIGRRNTEAFF
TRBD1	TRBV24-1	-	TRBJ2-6	TGTGCCACCAGTGCAGGGGGTGCCGGGGCCAACGTCCTGACTTTC	CATSAGGAGANVLTF
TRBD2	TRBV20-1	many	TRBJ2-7	TGCAGTGCTAGCCCTCCTAGCGGGGCCAACTACGAGCAGTACTTC	CSASPPSGANYEQYF
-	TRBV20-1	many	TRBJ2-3	TGCAGTGCTAGAGGTAGCGTGGCAGATACGCAGTATTTT	CSARGSVADTQYF
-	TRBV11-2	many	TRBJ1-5	TGTGCCAGCAGCTTCTCCGGCAGGATCATTAGCAATCAGCCCCAGCATTTT	CASSFSGRIISNQPQHF
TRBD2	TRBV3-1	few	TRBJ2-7	TGTGCCAGCAGCCAAAGGACTAGAAGTTACGAGCAGTACTTC	CASSQRTRSYEQYF
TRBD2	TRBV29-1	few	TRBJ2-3	TGCAGCGTGTCCGGGACTAGCGGGTTCACAGATACGCAGTATTTT	CSVSGTSGFTDTQYF
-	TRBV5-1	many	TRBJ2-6	TGCGCCAGCACCATAAGCCCCAGGACGGCTGGGGCCAACGTCCTGACTTTC	CASTISPRTAGANVLTF
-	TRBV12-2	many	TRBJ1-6	TGTGCAAGCCCCCCCTTCCCGTGGGACAGGGACTCCTATAATTCACCCCTCCACTTT	CASPPFPWDRDSYNSPLHF
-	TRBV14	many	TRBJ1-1	TGTGCCAGCAGCCAAGATCCAGCTGGGAACACTGAAGCTTTCTTT	CASSQDPAGNTEAFF
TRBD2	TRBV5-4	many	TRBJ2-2	TGTGCCAGCAGCCGCCCCCCTAGCGGAAACACCGGGGAGCTGTTTTTT	CASSRPPSGNTGELFF
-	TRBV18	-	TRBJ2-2	TGTGCCAGCTCACCACTCACCCAGGGCAACACCGGGGAGCTGTTTTTT	CASSPLTQGNTGELFF
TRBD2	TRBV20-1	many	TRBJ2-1	TGCAGTGCTTGTAGGACTAGCGGGGGGGCCTGCAATGAGCAGTTCTTC	CSACRTSGGACNEQFF
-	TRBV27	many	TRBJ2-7	TGTGCCAGCAGTTTATTTCGGGGAACCTACGAGCAGTACTTC	CASSLFRGTYEQYF
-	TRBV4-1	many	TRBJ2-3	TGCGCCAGCAGCCAAGATAGCAGCACAGATACGCAGTATTTT	CASSQDSSTDTQYF
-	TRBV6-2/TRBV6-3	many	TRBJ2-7	TGTGCCAGCAGTTACTCGTCGCCGGGGAACTACGAGCAGTACTTC	CASSYSSPGNYEQYF
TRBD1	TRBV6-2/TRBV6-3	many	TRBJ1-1	TGTGCCAGCAGTTCAAGACAGGGGGGTGCTGAAGCTTTCTTT	CASSSRQGGAEAFF
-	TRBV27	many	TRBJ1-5	TGTGCCAGCAGTTTAACGGGGGGCGGCGGTCAGCCCCAGCATTTT	CASSLTGGGGQPQHF
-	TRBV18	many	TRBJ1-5	TGTGCCAGCTCACCAGGCAACAATCAGCCCCAGCATTTT	CASSPGNNQPQHF
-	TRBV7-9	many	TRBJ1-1	TGTGCCAGCAGCTTTTGGGCTGTCGGGGACACTGAAGCTTTCTTT	CASSFWAVGDTEAFF
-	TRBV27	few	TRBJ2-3	TGTGCCAGCAGTTACTCCCAGAACACAGATACGCAGTATTTT	CASSYSQNTDTQYF
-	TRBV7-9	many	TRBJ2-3	TGTGCCAGCACAGGGGCGTTTACAGATACGCAGTATTTT	CASTGAFTDTQYF
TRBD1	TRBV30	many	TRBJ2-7	TGTGCCTCGTCACAGGGGACGAACTACGAGCAGTACTTC	CASSQGTNYEQYF
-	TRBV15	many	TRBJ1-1	TGTGCCACCAGCAGAGCTTGGGGGACTGAAGCTTTCTTT	CATSRAWGTEAFF